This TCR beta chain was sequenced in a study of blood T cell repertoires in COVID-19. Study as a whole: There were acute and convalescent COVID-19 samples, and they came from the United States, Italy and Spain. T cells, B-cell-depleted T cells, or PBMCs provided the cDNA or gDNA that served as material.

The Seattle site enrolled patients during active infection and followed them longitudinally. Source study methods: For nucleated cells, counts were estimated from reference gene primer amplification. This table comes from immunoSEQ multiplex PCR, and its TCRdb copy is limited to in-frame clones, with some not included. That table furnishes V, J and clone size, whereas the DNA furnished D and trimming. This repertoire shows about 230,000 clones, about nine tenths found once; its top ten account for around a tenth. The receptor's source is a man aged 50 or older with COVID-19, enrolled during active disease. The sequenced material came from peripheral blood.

In DNA form, the CDR3 reads TGTGCCAGCTCACCAGCCCGACAGTGGGTGAACACTGAAGCTTTCTTT. Its protein product is CASSPARQWVNTEAFF. This chain uses TRBV18 with TRBJ1-1; tentative D call: TRBD1 (5 bases). Germline CDR1 KGHSH, CDR2 LQKENI. The length of the CDR3 is 16 residues. V dropped 2 bases and J dropped 0 bases, with 13 bases sitting between them.